This T cell receptor beta chain derives from a study of shared clonotypes between healthy human individuals. Study observations and caveats: Only blood was sampled, and tissue TCR repertoires likely differ from blood ones.

Sequencing was performed with immunoSEQ multiplex PCR; in TCRdb, only in-frame clones are kept and a portion is missing. The sample includes around 510,000 clones, around 80% seen only once; the top ten take approximately 12%. To note about this clone: What it binds is unknown.

CDR1 is GTSNPN and CDR2 is SVGIG in the germline V gene (reference sequence). The CDR3 length is 13 residues. Trimming took off 0 bases at V and 7 bases at J, with 10 bases between the two ends. The V call is TRBV30, the J call TRBJ2-1, with D perhaps TRBD1 (6 bases). The clonotype originates from a woman between 40 and 55 years old in good health. Some clones in this sample may be carry-over from other donors' samples. What was sequenced was PBMCs. The CDR3 loop is CAWSVLRGNEQFF. CDR3 coding DNA: TGTGCCTGGAGTGTACTTAGGGGGAATGAGCAGTTCTTC.